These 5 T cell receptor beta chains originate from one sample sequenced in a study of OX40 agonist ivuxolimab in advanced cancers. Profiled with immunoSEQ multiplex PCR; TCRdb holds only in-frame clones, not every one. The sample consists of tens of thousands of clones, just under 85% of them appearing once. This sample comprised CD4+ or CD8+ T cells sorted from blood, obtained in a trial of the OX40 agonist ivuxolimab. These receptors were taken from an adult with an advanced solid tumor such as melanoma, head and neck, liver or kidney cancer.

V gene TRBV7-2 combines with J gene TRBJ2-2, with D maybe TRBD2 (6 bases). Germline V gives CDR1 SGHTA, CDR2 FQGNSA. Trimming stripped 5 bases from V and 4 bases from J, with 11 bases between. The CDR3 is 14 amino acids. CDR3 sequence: CASSPGLFTGELFF. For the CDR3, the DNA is TGTGCCAGCAGCCCGGGACTCTTCACCGGGGAGCTGTTTTTT.

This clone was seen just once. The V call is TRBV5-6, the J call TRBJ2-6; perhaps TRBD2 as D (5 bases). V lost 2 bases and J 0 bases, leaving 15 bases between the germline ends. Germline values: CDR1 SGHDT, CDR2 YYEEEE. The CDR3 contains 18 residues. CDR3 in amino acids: CASSFPYEGTSGANVLTF. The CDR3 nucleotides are TGTGCCAGCAGCTTTCCTTATGAGGGAACCTCTGGGGCCAACGTCCTGACTTTC.

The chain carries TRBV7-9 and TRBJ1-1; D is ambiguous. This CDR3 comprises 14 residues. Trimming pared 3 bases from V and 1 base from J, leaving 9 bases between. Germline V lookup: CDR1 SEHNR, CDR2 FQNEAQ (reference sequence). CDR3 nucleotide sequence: TGTGCCAGCAGCTTCGTCCCGGAGAACACTGAAGCTTTCTTT. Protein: CASSFVPENTEAFF.

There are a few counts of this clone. CDR3 sequence: CASSPGGGITGELFF. CDR3 in DNA: TGTGCCAGCAGCCCTGGGGGCGGAATCACCGGGGAGCTGTTTTTT. This rearrangement joins TRBV7-3 to TRBJ2-2, with D tentatively TRBD1 (6 bases). This CDR3 comprises 15 residues. Germline CDR1 and CDR2: SGHTA and FQGTGA. V lost 5 bases, J lost 4 bases, and 14 bases lay in between.

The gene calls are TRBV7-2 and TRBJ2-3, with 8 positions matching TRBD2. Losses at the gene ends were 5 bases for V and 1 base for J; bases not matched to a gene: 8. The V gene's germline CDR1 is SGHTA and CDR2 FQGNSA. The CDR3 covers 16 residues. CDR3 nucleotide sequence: TGTGCCAGCAGCCTAAGCGGGGGCCGAGGCACAGATACGCAGTATTTT. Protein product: CASSLSGGRGTDTQYF. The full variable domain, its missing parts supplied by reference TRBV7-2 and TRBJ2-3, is GAGVSQSPSNKVTEKGKDVELRCDPISGHTALYWYRQSLGQGLEFLIYFQGNSAPDKSGLPSDRFSAERTGGSVSTLTIQRTQQEDSAVYLCASSLSGGRGTDTQYFGPGTRLTVL.